Presented here are 19 T cell receptor beta chains from one specimen sequenced in a study of cytomegalovirus exposure and HLA in healthy donors. The PCR contained 60 Vbeta and 13 Jbeta primers. Assay: immunoSEQ multiplex PCR; the TCRdb copy retains only in-frame clones and omits some. The table lists around 98,000 clones, around 80% of them singletons. What was sequenced was PBMCs. Source of these receptors: a man aged 35 to 55 in good health and CMV-seronegative.

J is TRBJ2-1 and V is TRBV6-1; TRBD1 agrees at 8 bases. There are 14 residues in the CDR3. The germline V gene encodes CDR1 MNHNS and CDR2 SASEGT. With 4 bases clipped from V and 9 bases from J, the junction kept 8 bases outside the gene matches. As DNA, the CDR3 is TGTGCCAGCAGTGGAACAGGCAGGGGGCGTGAGCAGTTCTTC. It codes for CASSGTGRGREQFF.

The chain recombines TRBV7-9 with TRBJ1-1; a weak D match, TRBD1 (6 bases). This CDR3 region has 16 residues. V was shortened by 4 bases and J by 3 bases, with 18 bases between the two germline ends. CDR1 is SEHNR and CDR2 is FQNEAQ in the germline V gene (reference sequence). The CDR3: CASSSWGGLRDTEAFF. The CDR3 DNA sequence: TGTGCCAGCAGCTCTTGGGGGGGGCTCAGGGACACTGAAGCTTTCTTT. The full variable domain, rest sourced from reference TRBV7-9 and TRBJ1-1, is DTGVSQNPRHKITKRGQNVTFRCDPISEHNRLYWYRQTLGQGPEFLTYFQNEAQLEKSRLLSDRFSAERPKGSFSTLEIQRTEQGDSAMYLCASSSWGGLRDTEAFFGQGTRLTVV.

CDR3 in amino acids: CASSDGGAVNIQYF. In DNA, the CDR3 is TGCGCCAGCAGTGACGGTGGGGCCGTAAACATTCAGTACTTC. The J gene is TRBJ2-4, the V gene TRBV10-1, with D perhaps matching TRBD1 (5 bases). Germline CDR1 reads WNHNN; CDR2 reads SYGVQD (reference sequence). V lost 3 bases and J 6 bases, leaving 12 bases between the germline ends. The CDR3 is 14 residues long.

The chain recombines TRBV7-6 with TRBJ1-2; D is undetermined. Germline V CDR1 and CDR2: SGHVS, FNYEAQ. The CDR3 totals 15 residues. Trimming took 0 bases from V and 5 from J, leaving 13 bases between them. CDR3 nucleotide sequence: TGTGCCAGCAGCTTAGCACTCGGGGTTGGATATGGCTACACCTTC. Its translation: CASSLALGVGYGYTF.

V is TRBV7-9 and J is TRBJ1-6, with D unresolved. CDR1 and CDR2 from the germline V gene are SEHNR and FQNEAQ (reference sequence). The CDR3 length is 14 residues. Trimming removed 4 bases at V and 10 bases at J, with 14 bases between. CDR3 nucleotide sequence: TGTGCCAGCAGCTCAACCGGTCGCGGCTCACCCCTCCACTTT. The encoded protein is CASSSTGRGSPLHF.

The genes are TRBV19 and TRBJ2-6, with D uncertain. This CDR3 region has 13 residues. V was shortened by 5 bases and J by 1 base, with 3 bases between the two germline ends. The germline V gene encodes CDR1 LNHDA and CDR2 SQIVND (reference sequence). This CDR3 reads CASSLSGANVLTF. The CDR3 nucleotides read TGTGCCAGTAGTCTATCTGGGGCCAACGTCCTGACTTTC. The full variable domain, with the rest looked up from reference TRBV19 and TRBJ2-6, is DGGITQSPKYLFRKEGQNVTLSCEQNLNHDAMYWYRQDPGQGLRLIYYSQIVNDFQKGDIAEGYSVSREKKESFPLTVTSAQKNPTAFYLCASSLSGANVLTFGAGSRLTVL.

Worth noting for this clone: The junction and the germline gene differ at one end; a read error may be behind it. The chain combines TRBV7-9 with TRBJ2-7; 7 bases agree with TRBD1. Per the germline V gene, CDR1 is SEHNR and CDR2 is FQNEAQ (reference sequence). CDR3 size: 17 residues. The CDR3 protein is CSSSLGGQGVRSYEQYF. As DNA, the CDR3 is TGTTCCAGCAGCTTAGGTGGTCAGGGGGTTCGGTCCTACGAGCAGTACTTC.

The rearrangement joins TRBV15 to TRBJ1-4; D is undetermined. Per the germline V gene, CDR1 is LNHNV and CDR2 is YYDKDF (reference sequence). Deletions cut 3 bases from V and 4 bases from J, with 12 bases between. CDR3 length: 15 amino acids. CDR3 sequence reads: CATSRDRLLNEKLFF. The CDR3 coding sequence is TGTGCCACCAGCAGGGACCGACTACTTAATGAAAAACTGTTTTTT.

V and J are TRBV20-1 and TRBJ2-3; maybe TRBD2 (5 bases). This CDR3 spans 10 amino acids. Germline assignment: CDR1 DFQATT and CDR2 SNEGSKA (reference sequence). The V and J ends lost 6 bases and 7 bases respectively, with 8 bases between them. The CDR3 spells CSAKRNTQYF. The CDR3 bases are TGCAGTGCCAAGCGGAATACGCAGTATTTT.

The gene calls are TRBV27 and TRBJ1-6; no clear D gene. V lost 10 bases and J lost 10, with 14 bases in between. The germline gives CDR1 MNHEY, CDR2 SMNVEV (reference sequence). The CDR3 contains 12 residues. CDR3: CATWAGGSPLHF. The CDR3 DNA reads as TGTGCCACATGGGCAGGCGGGTCACCCCTCCACTTT.

V gene TRBV7-9 combines with J gene TRBJ2-6, with unresolved D. The V gene lost 2 bases and the J gene lost 2 bases, with 16 bases spanning the gap. Germline-derived CDR1 and CDR2 are SEHNR and FQNEAQ (reference sequence). The CDR3 has 18 residues. CDR3 amino acids: CASSLIALSETGANVLTF. CDR3 in DNA: TGTGCCAGCAGCTTAATCGCTCTCAGTGAAACTGGGGCCAACGTCCTGACTTTC.

V usage is TRBV5-1 and J usage is TRBJ2-7; possible D gene TRBD2, 6 bases. Deletions cut 4 bases from V and 3 bases from J, with 14 bases between. CDR3 length: 14 amino acids. The germline V gene has CDR1 SGHRS and CDR2 YFSETQ. The CDR3 region is CASSGIAAGYEQYF. The CDR3, as DNA: TGCGCCAGCAGCGGAATAGCGGCGGGCTACGAGCAGTACTTC.

In its sample, this clone was seen a few times. V gene TRBV15 combines with J gene TRBJ2-3, with 9 bases matching TRBD1. The trim removed 3 bases at V and 5 bases at J, leaving 3 bases unmatched. Germline lookup yields CDR1 LNHNV and CDR2 YYDKDF (reference sequence). This CDR3 spans 14 amino acids. The CDR3 loop reads CATSRTGGEDTQYF. The DNA for the CDR3 is TGTGCCACCAGCAGGACAGGGGGGGAAGATACGCAGTATTTT.

The chain carries TRBV18 and TRBJ2-5, with a tentative D call TRBD2 (6 bases). Trimming shortened V by 1 base and J by 7 bases, and 13 bases separated the two germline ends. The CDR3 length is 14 residues. Germline V gene data show CDR1 as KGHSH and CDR2 as LQKENI. CDR3 nucleotides: TGTGCCAGCTCACCACTTGGGCAGGAGGGGACCCAGTACTTC. Translated, it gives CASSPLGQEGTQYF.

The J gene is TRBJ1-2, the V gene TRBV5-4, with D possibly TRBD1 on 6 matching bases. CDR3 length: 15 amino acids. Germline V lookup: CDR1 SGHNT, CDR2 YYREEE (reference sequence). V was shortened by 4 bases and J by 1 base, with 14 bases between the two germline ends. CDR3 sequence: CASSRTGLLNYGYTF. Here the CDR3 DNA reads TGTGCCAGCAGCAGAACAGGGTTGCTTAACTATGGCTACACCTTC.

This chain joins TRBV7-8 and TRBJ1-4, with a possible D match to TRBD1 (5 bases). The CDR3 is 14 amino acids. CDR1 is SGHVS, CDR2 FQNEAQ, per germline. The germline V and J ends were trimmed by 2 bases and 8 bases, with 12 bases remaining between them. The DNA for the CDR3 is TGTGCCAGCAGCTTATCTAGGGGCGGAGAAAAACTGTTTTTT. Its protein product is CASSLSRGGEKLFF.

The V gene is TRBV4-1, the J gene TRBJ1-2; 8 bases agree with TRBD1. This CDR3 is 16 amino acids long. The germline V gene has CDR1 MGHRA and CDR2 YSYEKL. V trimming: 4 bases; J trimming: 0 bases; junction bases outside the gene matches: 7. The CDR3: CASSPRQGSTNYGYTF. CDR3 nucleotides: TGCGCCAGCAGCCCCCGACAGGGGTCCACTAACTATGGCTACACCTTC.

The chain employs TRBV7-9 and TRBJ2-5; a weak D match, TRBD2 (6 bases). The CDR3 covers 15 residues. CDR1 is SEHNR, CDR2 FQNEAQ, per germline (reference sequence). Trimming took off 1 base at V and 4 bases at J, with 13 bases between the two ends. The CDR3 coding sequence is TGTGCCAGCAGCTTAGATCTGGGGGGTCGAGAGACCCAGTACTTC. Its translation: CASSLDLGGRETQYF. The whole variable domain, remainder taken from reference TRBV7-9 and TRBJ2-5, is DTGVSQNPRHKITKRGQNVTFRCDPISEHNRLYWYRQTLGQGPEFLTYFQNEAQLEKSRLLSDRFSAERPKGSFSTLEIQRTEQGDSAMYLCASSLDLGGRETQYFGPGTRLLVL.

The gene calls are TRBV7-2 and TRBJ2-1, with 8 bases fitting TRBD2. Germline CDR1 reads SGHTA; CDR2 reads FQGNSA. The ends lost 5 bases at V and 6 bases at J; junction bases unmatched: 9. This CDR3 spans 15 amino acids. As DNA, the CDR3 is TGTGCCAGCAGCCCGATGCGGGGGGTGGGCAATGAGCAGTTCTTC. Its translation is CASSPMRGVGNEQFF.